This T cell receptor beta chain was sequenced during a study of control samples from healthy donors and cancer patients. Data came from immunoSEQ multiplex PCR; TCRdb stores just in-frame clones and leaves some out. The table lists more than 85,000 clones, about nine tenths of them singletons. Germline V gene lookup returns CDR1 SGHRS and CDR2 YFSETQ. V shed 0 bases and J shed 4 bases, with 7 bases lying between them. The CDR3 spans 13 residues. The rearrangement links TRBV5-1 to TRBJ1-1; D uncertain. This TCR came from a human donor in good health. The donor label of this sample is uncertain. The sequencing sample was made of blood. The CDR3 loop is CASSLGQSTEAFF. DNA of the CDR3: TGCGCCAGCAGCTTGGGGCAGTCCACTGAAGCTTTCTTT.